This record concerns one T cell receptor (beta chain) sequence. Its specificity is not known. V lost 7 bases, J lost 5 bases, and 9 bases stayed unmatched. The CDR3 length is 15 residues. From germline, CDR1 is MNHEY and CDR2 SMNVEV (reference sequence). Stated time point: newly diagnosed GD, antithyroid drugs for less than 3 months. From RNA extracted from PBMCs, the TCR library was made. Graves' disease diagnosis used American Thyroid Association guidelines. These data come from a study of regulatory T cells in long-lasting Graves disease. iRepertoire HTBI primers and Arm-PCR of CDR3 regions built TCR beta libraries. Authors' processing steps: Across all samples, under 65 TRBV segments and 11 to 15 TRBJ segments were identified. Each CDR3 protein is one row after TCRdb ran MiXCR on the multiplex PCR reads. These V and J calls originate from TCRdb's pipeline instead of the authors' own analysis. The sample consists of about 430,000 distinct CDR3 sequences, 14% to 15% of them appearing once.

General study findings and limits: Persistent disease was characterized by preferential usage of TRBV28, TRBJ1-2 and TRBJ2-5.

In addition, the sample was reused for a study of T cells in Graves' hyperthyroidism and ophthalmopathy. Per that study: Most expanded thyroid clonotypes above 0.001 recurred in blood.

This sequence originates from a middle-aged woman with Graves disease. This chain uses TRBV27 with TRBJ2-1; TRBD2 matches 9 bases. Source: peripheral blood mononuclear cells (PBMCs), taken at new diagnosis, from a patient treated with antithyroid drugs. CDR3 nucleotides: TGTGCCAGCAATTCGGGACTAGCCTTGAACAATGAGCAGTTCTTC. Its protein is CASNSGLALNNEQFF.